This note documents a single TCR beta chain sequence. No antigen is known for it. None of the included patients had other autoimmune diseases, uncontrolled infections, pregnancy or lactation, as these led to exclusion. Establishment of the diagnosis relied upon clinical symptoms, serum thyroxine, TRAb, thyroid ultrasound and orbital computed tomography. The CDR3 is 12 residues long. V was shortened by 1 base and J by 7 bases, with 7 bases between the two germline ends. CDR1 SNHLY and CDR2 FYNNEI come from the germline V gene. TCR beta CDR3 amplification used RNA transcripts. An initial RT-PCR round employing HTBI primers preceded a second-round multiplex PCR. TCRdb independently ran MiXCR on the multiplex PCR reads; one entry per CDR3 protein. This repertoire shows 900,000 to 1,200,000 distinct CDR3 sequences, about 35% found once; its top ten account for around 10%. The entry originates in a study of Graves' ophthalmopathy and Graves' hyperthyroidism. General observations from the study: A classifier, a 13-signature model, separated ophthalmopathy from stable hyperthyroidism with nearly 90% sensitivity and about 82% specificity. Most clonotypes expanded in thyroid above 0.001 frequency were present in blood too.

The sequenced sample consisted of peripheral blood or thyroid tissue (not recorded which). This chain connects TRBV2 to TRBJ1-1; D unclear. The clonotype originates from an adult man with Graves' hyperthyroidism. CDR3 nucleotides: TGTGCCAGCAGTGAAGGGCAGAATGAAGCTTTCTTT. It specifies CASSEGQNEAFF.